These 2 T cell receptor beta chains were all obtained from the same sample, sequenced in a study of OX40 agonist ivuxolimab in advanced cancers. Method: immunoSEQ multiplex PCR; TCRdb's copy keeps in-frame clones and lacks some. The sample contains roughly 80,000 clones, about nine tenths of which appear only once. This sample comprised CD4+ or CD8+ T cells sorted from blood, obtained in a trial of the OX40 agonist ivuxolimab. The receptors originated from an adult with an advanced solid tumor such as melanoma, head and neck, liver or kidney cancer.

The rearrangement uses TRBV11-3 and TRBJ2-5; TRBD1 matches at 7 bases. CDR3 length: 13 amino acids. The V segment lost 1 base and the J segment 4 bases; nucleotides outside the gene matches: 0. In germline, CDR1 is SGHNT, CDR2 YENEEA. The CDR3 loop is CASSLGQGETQYF. In nucleotides, the CDR3 is TGTGCCAGCAGCTTAGGACAGGGAGAGACCCAGTACTTC.

This clone has only a few counts. CDR3 amino acids: CASSSTWRVSGELFF. Written as DNA, the CDR3 is TGTGCCAGCAGTTCAACCTGGAGGGTCTCCGGGGAGCTGTTTTTT. The J gene is TRBJ2-2, the V gene TRBV28, with D perhaps TRBD2 (6 bases). The V end lost 4 bases, the J end lost 6 bases, and 15 bases lay between the germline ends. CDR3 length: 15 residues. The V gene's germline CDR1 is MDHEN and CDR2 SYDVKM. Together with reference TRBV28 and TRBJ2-2, the CDR3 gives the full variable domain: DVKVTQSSRYLVKRTGEKVFLECVQDMDHENMFWYRQDPGLGLRLIYFSYDVKMKEKGDIPEGYSVSREKKERFSLILESASTNQTSMYLCASSSTWRVSGELFFGEGSRLTVL.